This TCR beta chain was captured in a study of T cell responses to AZD1222 COVID-19 vaccine. Study details: Analyses pooled second doses at about 4 or about 12 weeks.

The method was immunoSEQ multiplex PCR; TCRdb's version includes in-frame clones alone and lacks a portion of them. The repertoire holds about 120,000 clones, 92% seen once, with 11% to 15% in the top ten. On this clone: Its antigen is undetermined.

The V end was cut by 4 bases, the J end by 5 bases, with 23 bases between. The CDR3 has 18 amino acids. From germline, CDR1 is LGHNA and CDR2 YNFKEQ. Overall study findings and caveats: Sampling captured repertoires only after the peak T cell response. The donors showed a predominance of white British ancestry and of females, with possible underestimation of clonal diversity. The study found vaccine-associated CD4 TCRs spanning spike, dominant at 160-218 and 743-854.

The chain uses TRBV4-2 and TRBJ2-2; D possibly matches TRBD1 or TRBD2 (8 bases each). The sample was peripheral blood, taken on day 0 of AZD1222 vaccination. The TCR sequence derives from an adult in good health. The CDR3 DNA reads as TGTGCCAGCAGCCCCAGGGGGCAAGCGGGAGAGGATACCGGGGAGCTGTTTTTT. It yields the protein CASSPRGQAGEDTGELFF.